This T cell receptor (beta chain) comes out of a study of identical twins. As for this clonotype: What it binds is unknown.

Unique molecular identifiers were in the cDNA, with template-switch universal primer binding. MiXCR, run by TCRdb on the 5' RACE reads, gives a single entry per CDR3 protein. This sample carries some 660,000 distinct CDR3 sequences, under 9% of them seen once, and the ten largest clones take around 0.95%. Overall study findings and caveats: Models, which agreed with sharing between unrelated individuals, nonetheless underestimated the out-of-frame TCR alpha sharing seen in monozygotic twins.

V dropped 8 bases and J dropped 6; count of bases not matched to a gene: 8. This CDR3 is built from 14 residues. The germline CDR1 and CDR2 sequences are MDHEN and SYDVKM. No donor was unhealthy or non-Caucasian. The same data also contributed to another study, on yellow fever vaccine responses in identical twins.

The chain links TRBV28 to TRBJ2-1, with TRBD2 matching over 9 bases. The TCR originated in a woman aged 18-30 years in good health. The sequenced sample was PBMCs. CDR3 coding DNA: TGTGCCAGCGAAATAGCGGGAGCAGGCAATGAGCAGTTCTTC. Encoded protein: CASEIAGAGNEQFF. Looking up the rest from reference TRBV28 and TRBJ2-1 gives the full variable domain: DVKVTQSSRYLVKRTGEKVFLECVQDMDHENMFWYRQDPGLGLRLIYFSYDVKMKEKGDIPEGYSVSREKKERFSLILESASTNQTSMYLCASEIAGAGNEQFFGPGTRLTVL.